This record covers a single TCR beta chain. Its antigen is not known. Based on CD45RO/CCR7/CD25/CD127/CD95/CD27, CD4+ regulatory, stem cell-like memory, naive and central memory cells were sorted. The data were taken from a study of beta chain features in type 1 diabetes. Study-level points and caveats: Shortening that was moderate but significant affected the TCRB CDR3s of Type 1 diabetes patients in all four CD4+ subsets. Within patients, naive, central memory and Treg TCRB repertoires seemed more similar than within healthy donors.

Sequenced material consisted of expressed TCRB transcripts (all of the isolated RNA was reverse transcribed). Repertoires were generated with immunoSEQ multiplex PCR, while TCRdb's copy carries only in-frame clones and drops some. The repertoire has hundreds of thousands of clones, approximately 31% of them found once; the top ten carry 0.06% to 0.07%. The specimen was naive CD4+ T cells from blood. This TCR was recovered from a man aged 18 to 30 in good health.

CDR3 DNA sequence: TGTGCCAGCAGCGCACGGGACAGGACGGAGACCCAGTACTTC. This translates into CASSARDRTETQYF. The chain recombines TRBV9 with TRBJ2-5, with 8 bases fitting TRBD1. Unmatched junction bases numbered 6, after V lost 3 bases and J lost 5 bases. The germline V gene has CDR1 SGDLS and CDR2 YYNGEE. The CDR3 spans 14 residues. The whole variable domain, remainder taken from reference TRBV9 and TRBJ2-5, is DSGVTQTPKHLITATGQRVTLRCSPRSGDLSVYWYQQSLDQGLQFLIQYYNGEERAKGNILERFSAQQFPDLHSELNLSSLELGDSALYFCASSARDRTETQYFGPGTRLLVL.